This entry lists 21 T cell receptor beta chains sequenced from one sample in a study of identical twins. TCRdb called the 5' RACE reads again in MiXCR, with one record for every CDR3 protein. Counted here are about 520,000 distinct CDR3 sequences, under 25% occurring once; the ten biggest clones make up under 0.95%. This sample was also put to use in a study of T cells expressing NK-cell markers.

Sample: CD4+ T cells sorted from blood. The receptors were sampled from a woman under 30 in good health.

The CDR3 spells CASSQMRGVSGHYNEQFF. The CDR3 DNA follows: TGCGCCAGCAGCCAGATGAGGGGGGTCAGCGGCCACTACAATGAGCAGTTCTTC. The chain uses TRBV4-3 and TRBJ2-1; either TRBD1 or TRBD2 may fit D (6 bases each). Germline V CDR1 and CDR2: LGHNA, YSLEER. V was cut by 3 bases and J by 3 bases, with 21 bases left in between. The CDR3 length is 18 residues.

There are a few counts of this clonotype. The rearrangement uses TRBV6-1 and TRBJ2-7, with D perhaps being TRBD1 or TRBD2 (5 bases each). The CDR3 loop spans 18 amino acids. CDR1 and CDR2 (germline): MNHNS, SASEGT. Trimming took 7 bases from V and 1 from J, leaving 26 bases between them. CDR3 residues: CASNRGGLVSGGSYEQYF. The CDR3 coding sequence is TGTGCCAGCAACCGGGGCGGGCTTGTAAGCGGTGGTTCCTACGAGCAGTACTTC.

This clonotype occurred many times. V gene TRBV29-1 combines with J gene TRBJ1-2; the D gene is possibly TRBD1 (5 bases). Per germline, CDR1 SQVTM and CDR2 ANQGSEA. The CDR3 consists of 11 residues. V was pared by 7 bases and J by 6 bases, with 12 bases between. The CDR3 region has the DNA TGCAGCGCCCAAATGGGGGATGGCTACACCTTC. This sequence encodes CSAQMGDGYTF. Based on the CDR3 plus reference TRBV29-1 and TRBJ1-2, the full variable domain is SAVISQKPSRDICQRGTSLTIQCQVDSQVTMMFWYRQQPGQSLTLIATANQGSEATYESGFVIDKFPISRPNLTFSTLTVSNMSPEDSSIYLCSAQMGDGYTFGSGTRLTVV.

This clonotype was seen many times. The chain links TRBV3-1 to TRBJ2-1, with TRBD2 matching over 8 bases. The germline V gene has CDR1 LGHDT and CDR2 YNNKEL (reference sequence). The CDR3 has 17 residues. Losses at the gene ends were 1 base for V and 0 bases for J; bases not matched to a gene: 5. The chain's CDR3 is CASSQVGLGSSYNEQFF. The CDR3 nucleotides read TGTGCCAGCAGCCAAGTGGGACTAGGGAGCTCCTACAATGAGCAGTTCTTC.

The chain carries TRBV11-2 and TRBJ2-5, with TRBD2 matching 8 bases. With V trimmed by 1 base and J by 0 bases, 4 bases remained unmatched. CDR1 and CDR2 (germline): SGHAT, FQNNGV. The CDR3 runs to 16 residues. The CDR3 nucleotides read TGTGCCAGCAGCTTAGTTCCAGCGGGGGACCAAGAGACCCAGTACTTC. Translated: CASSLVPAGDQETQYF.

The chain carries TRBV18 and TRBJ2-7, with TRBD1 matching over 7 bases. Germline CDR1 is KGHSH and CDR2 is LQKENI. This CDR3 has 15 amino acids. The V segment lost 2 bases and the J segment 5 bases; nucleotides outside the gene matches: 9. The DNA of the CDR3 is TGTGCCAGCTCACCAGCGACAGGGTCCAAGAACGAGCAGTACTTC. It yields the protein CASSPATGSKNEQYF.

This clonotype turned up a few times. The V call is TRBV12-3 or TRBV12-4, the J call TRBJ1-1; TRBD1 matches 9 bases. The CDR3 length is 14 residues. V lost 4 bases, J lost 5 bases, and 5 bases stayed unmatched. The CDR3, as DNA: TGTGCCAGCAGTTCACAGGGGGCGGGGACTGAAGCTTTCTTT. This translates into CASSSQGAGTEAFF.

This chain connects TRBV2 to TRBJ2-1; TRBD2 agrees at 7 bases. V lost 3 bases to trimming and J lost 5 bases; unmatched junction nucleotides: 7. CDR1 is SNHLY and CDR2 is FYNNEI in the germline V gene. CDR3 length: 15 amino acids. DNA for the CDR3: TGTGCCAGCAGTGAGAGGGCTAGCGGCCACAATGAGCAGTTCTTC. Translation gives CASSERASGHNEQFF.

V and J are TRBV6-2 or TRBV6-3 and TRBJ2-5; D not certain. The CDR3 covers 15 residues. V lost 7 bases, J lost 0 bases, and 15 bases lay in between. Germline V gene lookup returns CDR1 MNHEY and CDR2 SVGEGT. This chain's CDR3 is CASILGRRYQETQYF. The DNA for the CDR3 is TGTGCCAGCATCTTAGGACGGAGATACCAAGAGACCCAGTACTTC.

A few counts support this clonotype. The chain carries TRBV9 and TRBJ2-1; TRBD2 is a possible D gene (5 bases). This CDR3 region has 15 residues. V was pared by 3 bases and J by 7 bases, with 17 bases between. Germline CDR1 SGDLS, CDR2 YYNGEE. As DNA, the CDR3 is TGTGCCAGCAGCGCAGCGGCCCGAGGTCGGAATGAGCAGTTCTTC. It specifies CASSAAARGRNEQFF.

The chain is built from TRBV6-5 and TRBJ2-2; D call uncertain. CDR3 size: 15 residues. Germline assignment: CDR1 MNHEY and CDR2 SVGAGI. Between the trimmed V and J ends, which lost 0 bases and 5 bases, there was a span of 10 bases. CDR3 sequence: CASSYSHPETGELFF. The CDR3 nucleotides read TGTGCCAGCAGTTACTCGCATCCGGAGACCGGGGAGCTGTTTTTT.

This clonotype has a handful of counts. The DNA of the CDR3 is TGTGCCAGCAGCCAAGTGGCAGAAGATTCACCCCTCCACTTT. It specifies CASSQVAEDSPLHF. The rearrangement joins TRBV3-1 to TRBJ1-6; no firm D call. Germline CDR1 reads LGHDT; CDR2 reads YNNKEL (reference sequence). V gave up 1 base and J gave up 8 bases, with 9 bases separating them. The CDR3 extends over 14 amino acids.

This clonotype was observed at least ten times. The chain recombines TRBV20-1 with TRBJ2-3; the D gene could be TRBD1 or TRBD2 (5 bases each). This CDR3 has 14 amino acids. Germline V lookup: CDR1 DFQATT, CDR2 SNEGSKA (reference sequence). The CDR3 region has the DNA TGCGGTTCCGGGACCCACCCCGGGGCAGATACGCAGTATTTT. Translation gives CGSGTHPGADTQYF.

In its sample, this clonotype was seen a few times. The chain links TRBV15 to TRBJ2-7; a weak D match, TRBD2 (5 bases). This CDR3 has 15 residues. CDR1 and CDR2 (germline): LNHNV, YYDKDF (reference sequence). V gave up 4 bases and J gave up 3 bases, with 16 bases separating them. The CDR3 region has the DNA TGTGCCACCAGCACCCCGGAGGCCCTCCTCTACGAGCAGTACTTC. It specifies CATSTPEALLYEQYF.

In its sample, this clonotype was seen a few times. J is TRBJ2-3 and V is TRBV20-1; D unclear. Looked up from germline, CDR1 is DFQATT and CDR2 is SNEGSKA (reference sequence). V was clipped by 4 bases and J by 2 bases, with 10 bases between them. The CDR3 runs to 13 residues. The chain's CDR3 is CSANPGATDTQYF. The CDR3 region has the DNA TGCAGTGCTAACCCCGGCGCCACAGATACGCAGTATTTT.

The J gene is TRBJ2-7, the V gene TRBV5-1, with a weak D call TRBD2 (5 bases). Germline lookup yields CDR1 SGHRS and CDR2 YFSETQ. The CDR3 loop spans 12 amino acids. Trimming shortened V by 0 bases and J by 7 bases, and 8 bases separated the two germline ends. The CDR3 reads CASSLVGDEQYF. The CDR3 DNA is TGCGCCAGCAGCTTGGTCGGGGATGAGCAGTACTTC.

This clonotype has a count of ten or more. This chain links TRBV6-2 or TRBV6-3 with TRBJ2-1; 9 positions agree with TRBD1. Germline V CDR1 and CDR2: MNHEY, SVGEGT. Unmatched junction bases numbered 3, after V lost 2 bases and J lost 4 bases. This CDR3 contains 15 residues. The CDR3 bases are TGTGCCAGCAGTTACGACAGGGGGAATTACAATGAGCAGTTCTTC. Translation gives CASSYDRGNYNEQFF.

The V call is TRBV30, the J call TRBJ1-3, with D perhaps TRBD1 (5 bases). Trimming removed 3 bases at V and 3 bases at J, with 12 bases between. The CDR3 has 14 residues. CDR1 GTSNPN and CDR2 SVGIG come from the germline V gene (reference sequence). CDR3 bases: TGTGCCTGGAGATCCGTGGGGGATGGAAACACCATATATTTT. Its protein product is CAWRSVGDGNTIYF. The entire variable domain, with the rest obtained from reference TRBV30 and TRBJ1-3, is as follows: SQTIHQWPATLVQPVGSPLSLECTVEGTSNPNLYWYRQAAGRGLQLLFYSVGIGQISSEVPQNLSASRPQDRQFILSSKKLLLSDSGFYLCAWRSVGDGNTIYFGEGSWLTVV.

The chain couples TRBV20-1 to TRBJ2-7; TRBD2 might be the D (5 bases). V lost 4 bases and J 6 bases, leaving 16 bases between the germline ends. Germline loops: CDR1 DFQATT, CDR2 SNEGSKA (reference sequence). CDR3 length equals 13 residues. The CDR3 sequence: CSATTRIKAEQYF. CDR3 sequence (DNA): TGCAGTGCTACAACTAGAATCAAGGCCGAGCAGTACTTC.

The V and J genes are TRBV7-2 and TRBJ2-7, with D possibly matching TRBD1 (5 bases). Germline V gene lookup returns CDR1 SGHTA and CDR2 FQGNSA. This CDR3 spans 15 amino acids. V was pared by 3 bases and J by 4 bases, with 16 bases between. CDR3 bases: TGTGCCAGCAGCTTTACGACAGCCATGATATACGAGCAGTACTTC. It translates to CASSFTTAMIYEQYF.

The V gene is TRBV4-2, the J gene TRBJ1-1; perhaps TRBD1 as D (6 bases). The CDR3 has 15 amino acids. The V gene lost 5 bases and the J gene lost 4 bases, with 17 bases spanning the gap. The V gene's germline CDR1 is LGHNA and CDR2 YNFKEQ. CDR3 residues: CASSTRQASGTEAFF. CDR3 bases: TGTGCCAGCAGCACACGACAGGCGTCGGGCACTGAAGCTTTCTTT.